Below, 15 T cell receptor beta chains from the same sample are listed, as sequenced in a study of blood T cell repertoires in COVID-19. Profiling relied on immunoSEQ multiplex PCR, and the TCRdb table lists in-frame clones only, not all of them. The sample has 330,000 or so clones, 80% to 90% seen once. The sequenced material came from PBMCs or T cells enriched from blood (not recorded which). The receptors come from a man aged 30 to 45 who had recovered from COVID-19.

The J gene is TRBJ2-1, the V gene TRBV6-5; possibly TRBD1 for D (5 bases). Per germline, CDR1 MNHEY and CDR2 SVGAGI. There are 16 residues in the CDR3. V was trimmed by 0 bases and J by 1 base, leaving 10 bases between them. Here the CDR3 DNA reads TGTGCCAGCAGTTACTCTCAACGACAGTCCTACAATGAGCAGTTCTTC. The encoded protein is CASSYSQRQSYNEQFF.

This clone was observed a few times. The chain recombines TRBV6-6 with TRBJ2-7; 8 bases fit TRBD1. After removal of 6 bases from V and 4 bases from J, the junction contained 5 bases not matched to a gene. Per the germline V gene, CDR1 is MNHNY and CDR2 is SVGAGI (reference sequence). CDR3 length: 13 amino acids. The CDR3 nucleotides are TGTGCCAGCAGATCAGGGGGCCCGTACGAGCAGTACTTC. Its translation: CASRSGGPYEQYF.

The rearrangement links TRBV7-8 to TRBJ1-1; D is perhaps TRBD1 (5 bases). The CDR3 contains 16 residues. Germline values: CDR1 SGHVS, CDR2 FQNEAQ. The ends were cut back, 2 bases at V and 5 bases at J, with 18 bases in the middle. The CDR3 here is CASSLQPGGGSTEAFF. Here the CDR3 DNA reads TGTGCCAGCAGCTTACAGCCGGGGGGTGGAAGTACTGAAGCTTTCTTT.

The rearrangement links TRBV6-5 to TRBJ2-7, with D unresolved. Deletions cut 0 bases from V and 1 base from J, with 10 bases between. Germline V gene lookup returns CDR1 MNHEY and CDR2 SVGAGI. The CDR3 is made up of 15 amino acids. The chain's CDR3 is CASSYSAGRSYEQYF. In DNA form, the CDR3 reads TGTGCCAGCAGTTACTCGGCAGGCAGATCCTACGAGCAGTACTTC.

The genes are TRBV12-5 and TRBJ1-3; D gene uncertain. The germline CDR1 and CDR2 sequences are LGHNT and FRNRAP. The CDR3 spans 15 residues. The V end lost 5 bases, the J end lost 2 bases, and 13 bases lay between the germline ends. CDR3 sequence (DNA): TGTGCTAGTGGTGAGGGTGAGTTCCCTGGAAACACCATATATTTT. It codes for CASGEGEFPGNTIYF.

The rearrangement joins TRBV20-1 to TRBJ2-7, with D perhaps TRBD2 (5 bases). CDR3 length: 11 residues. Germline V CDR1 and CDR2: DFQATT, SNEGSKA (reference sequence). The V gene lost 5 bases and the J gene lost 3 bases, with 8 bases spanning the gap. In DNA, the CDR3 is TGCAGTGCTCCACTAGACTACGAGCAGTACTTC. Translating it yields CSAPLDYEQYF.

The rearrangement links TRBV7-6 to TRBJ2-5; 8 bases are a match to TRBD1. Germline loops: CDR1 SGHVS, CDR2 FNYEAQ. The trim removed 3 bases at V and 2 bases at J, leaving 5 bases unmatched. The CDR3 is 15 amino acids. The CDR3 loop reads CASSLNRGSQETQYF. CDR3 DNA: TGTGCCAGCAGCTTGAACAGGGGGAGTCAAGAGACCCAGTACTTC.

V and J are TRBV18 and TRBJ2-2, with 7 bases that match TRBD1. The CDR3 sequence is 16 residues long. Looked up from germline, CDR1 is KGHSH and CDR2 is LQKENI. V lost 3 bases to trimming and J lost 1 base; unmatched junction nucleotides: 5. The CDR3 nucleotides read TGTGCCAGCTCACCGTACGGGACAGTGAACACCGGGGAGCTGTTTTTT. It specifies CASSPYGTVNTGELFF.

The rearrangement links TRBV10-3 to TRBJ2-3; D is perhaps TRBD2 (6 bases). V was trimmed by 6 bases and J by 6 bases, leaving 16 bases between them. CDR1 and CDR2 (germline): ENHRY, SYGVKD. This CDR3 contains 14 residues. CDR3 region: CAISRDSLLDTQYF. The CDR3 DNA sequence: TGTGCCATCAGCCGGGACTCCCTTCTGGATACGCAGTATTTT.

The CDR3 coding sequence is TGTGCCAGCAGTTTTACTAGCGGGGCCCTCACAGATACGCAGTATTTT. Its protein product is CASSFTSGALTDTQYF. The genes are TRBV28 and TRBJ2-3; the match to TRBD2 covers 10 bases. The V and J ends lost 3 bases and 2 bases, in that order; junction bases with no gene match: 5. Germline-derived CDR1 and CDR2 are MDHEN and SYDVKM. The CDR3 totals 16 residues.

The V call is TRBV19, the J call TRBJ1-1; maybe TRBD1 (5 bases). The CDR3 loop spans 15 amino acids. Germline loops: CDR1 LNHDA, CDR2 SQIVND (reference sequence). V lost 0 bases, J lost 5 bases, and 13 bases lay in between. The CDR3 is CASSIEVTVKTEAFF. CDR3 sequence (DNA): TGTGCCAGTAGTATAGAGGTGACAGTAAAGACTGAAGCTTTCTTT.

The V gene is TRBV3-1 (or the pseudogene TRBV3-2), the J gene TRBJ2-7; D is uncertain. The germline V gene has CDR1 LGHDT and CDR2 YNNKEL (reference sequence). This CDR3 comprises 12 residues. V gave up 5 bases and J gave up 2 bases, with 7 bases separating them. CDR3 bases: TGTGCCAGCAGCGTAGTTCCCTACGAGCAGTACTTC. It translates to CASSVVPYEQYF.

The chain carries TRBV27 and TRBJ2-6; TRBD2 matches at 10 bases. The CDR3 is made up of 17 amino acids. After removal of 6 bases from V and 3 bases from J, the junction contained 8 bases not matched to a gene. Germline V gene sequence: CDR1 MNHEY, CDR2 SMNVEV (reference sequence). Here the CDR3 DNA reads TGTGCCAGCAGCCGACTAGCGGGCTTAGGTGGGGCCAACGTCCTGACTTTC. Translating gives CASSRLAGLGGANVLTF. Combining the CDR3 with reference TRBV27 and TRBJ2-6 gives the whole variable domain EAQVTQNPRYLITVTGKKLTVTCSQNMNHEYMSWYRQDPGLGLRQIYYSMNVEVTDKGDVPEGYKVSRKEKRNFPLILESPSPNQTSLYFCASSRLAGLGGANVLTFGAGSRLTVL.

The rearrangement uses TRBV3-1 (or the pseudogene TRBV3-2) and TRBJ2-3; possibly TRBD2 for D (6 bases). V gave up 4 bases and J gave up 2 bases, with 10 bases separating them. This CDR3 region has 14 residues. CDR1 is LGHDT, CDR2 YNNKEL, per germline (reference sequence). This CDR3 reads CASSLGGNTDTQYF. CDR3 nucleotides: TGTGCCAGCAGCCTCGGGGGTAACACAGATACGCAGTATTTT.

Regarding this clone: Sequence at one end of the junction differs from germline and may be a read error. This rearrangement joins TRBV6-5 to TRBJ1-4; the D is unclear. The CDR3 length is 13 residues. Looked up from germline, CDR1 is MNHEY and CDR2 is SVGAGI. CDR3 protein: CASSLQTTEKLFF. The CDR3 DNA follows: TGTGCCAGCAGTTTACAGACTACTGAAAAACTGTTTTTT.